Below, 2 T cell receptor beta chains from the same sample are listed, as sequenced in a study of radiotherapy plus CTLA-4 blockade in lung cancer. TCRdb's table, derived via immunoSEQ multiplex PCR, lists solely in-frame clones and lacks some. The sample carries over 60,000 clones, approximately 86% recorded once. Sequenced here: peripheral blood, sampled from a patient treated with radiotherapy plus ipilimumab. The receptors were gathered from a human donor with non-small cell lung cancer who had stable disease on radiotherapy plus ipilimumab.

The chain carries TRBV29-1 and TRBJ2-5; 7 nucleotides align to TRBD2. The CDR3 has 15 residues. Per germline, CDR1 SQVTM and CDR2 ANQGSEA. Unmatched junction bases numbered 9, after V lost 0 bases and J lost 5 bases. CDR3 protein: CSVEDGGGARETQYF. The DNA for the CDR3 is TGCAGCGTTGAAGACGGCGGGGGAGCGCGGGAGACCCAGTACTTC. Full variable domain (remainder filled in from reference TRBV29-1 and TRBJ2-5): SAVISQKPSRDICQRGTSLTIQCQVDSQVTMMFWYRQQPGQSLTLIATANQGSEATYESGFVIDKFPISRPNLTFSTLTVSNMSPEDSSIYLCSVEDGGGARETQYFGPGTRLLVL.

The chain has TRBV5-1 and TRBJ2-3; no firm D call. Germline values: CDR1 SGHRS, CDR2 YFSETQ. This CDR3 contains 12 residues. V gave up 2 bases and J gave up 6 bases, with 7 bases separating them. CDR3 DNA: TGCGCCAGCAGCTTTGGAACTGATACGCAGTATTTT. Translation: CASSFGTDTQYF.